This TCR beta chain was identified in a study of blood T cells in healthy people across ages. It was about 9.4 milliliters of peripheral blood that were drawn from each donor. The CDR3 is 11 amino acids. CDR1 and CDR2 (germline): DFQATT, SNEGSKA (reference sequence). V lost 5 bases and J 6 bases, leaving 10 bases between the germline ends. A sample-barcoded 5' primer and a J-beta primer mix were used in a second PCR of about 7 to 12 cycles. Each cDNA molecule carried a tag from a template-switch adaptor that contained 12 random nucleotides. The yield of each sample was at least 2.5 million CDR3-containing paired-end reads. TCRdb independently ran MiXCR on the 5' RACE reads; one entry per CDR3 protein. Among roughly 1 million distinct CDR3 sequences listed, approximately 25% were seen once. On this clonotype: A read error is likely, as this CDR3 ends without the conserved phenylalanine or tryptophan.

This sample also belongs to another study, concerning T cells of mothers and their children.

Sequenced material: blood. The chain has TRBV20-1 and TRBJ1-2; no reliable D call. The source is a girl aged 2 to 9 in good health. The CDR3 sequence: CSAAREDGYTL. In DNA form, the CDR3 reads TGCAGTGCTGCTCGGGAGGATGGCTACACCCTC.